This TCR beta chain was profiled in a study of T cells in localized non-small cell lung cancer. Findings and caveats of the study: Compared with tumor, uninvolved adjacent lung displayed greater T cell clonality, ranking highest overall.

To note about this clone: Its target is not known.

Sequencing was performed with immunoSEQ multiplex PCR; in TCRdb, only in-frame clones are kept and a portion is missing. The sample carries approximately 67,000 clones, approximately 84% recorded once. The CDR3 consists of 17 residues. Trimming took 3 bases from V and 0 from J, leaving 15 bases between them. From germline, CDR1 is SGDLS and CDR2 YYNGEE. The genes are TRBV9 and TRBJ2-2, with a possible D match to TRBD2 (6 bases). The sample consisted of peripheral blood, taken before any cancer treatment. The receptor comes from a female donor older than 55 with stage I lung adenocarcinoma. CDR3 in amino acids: CASSAYLPGANTGELFF. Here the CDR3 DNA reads TGTGCCAGCAGCGCCTACCTACCGGGGGCGAACACCGGGGAGCTGTTTTTT.